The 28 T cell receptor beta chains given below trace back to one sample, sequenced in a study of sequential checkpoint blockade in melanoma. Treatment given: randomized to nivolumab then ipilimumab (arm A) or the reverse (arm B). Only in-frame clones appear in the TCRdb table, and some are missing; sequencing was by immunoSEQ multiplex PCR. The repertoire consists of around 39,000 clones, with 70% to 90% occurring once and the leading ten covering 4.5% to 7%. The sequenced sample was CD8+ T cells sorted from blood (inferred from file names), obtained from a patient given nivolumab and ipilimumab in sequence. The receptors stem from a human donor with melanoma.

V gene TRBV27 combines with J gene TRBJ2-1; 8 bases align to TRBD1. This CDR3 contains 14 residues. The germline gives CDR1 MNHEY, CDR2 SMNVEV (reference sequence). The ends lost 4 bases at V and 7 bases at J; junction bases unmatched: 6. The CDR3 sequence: CASSSQGAWNEQFF. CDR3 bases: TGTGCCAGCAGTTCGCAGGGGGCCTGGAATGAGCAGTTCTTC.

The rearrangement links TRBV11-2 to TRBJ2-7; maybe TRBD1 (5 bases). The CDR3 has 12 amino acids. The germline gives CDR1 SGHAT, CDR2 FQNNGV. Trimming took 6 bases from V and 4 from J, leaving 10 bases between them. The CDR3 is CASSYQGYEQYF. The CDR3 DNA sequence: TGTGCCAGCAGTTATCAGGGTTACGAGCAGTACTTC. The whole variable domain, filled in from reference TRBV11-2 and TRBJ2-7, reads EAGVAQSPRYKIIEKRQSVAFWCNPISGHATLYWYQQILGQGPKLLIQFQNNGVVDDSQLPKDRFSAERLKGVDSTLKIQPAKLEDSAVYLCASSYQGYEQYFGPGTRLTVT.

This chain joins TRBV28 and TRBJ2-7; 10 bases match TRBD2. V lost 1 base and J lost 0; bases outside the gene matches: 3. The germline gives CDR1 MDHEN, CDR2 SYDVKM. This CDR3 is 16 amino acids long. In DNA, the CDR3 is TGTGCCAGCAGTTTATTTAGCGGGAGGTACTCCTACGAGCAGTACTTC. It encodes CASSLFSGRYSYEQYF.

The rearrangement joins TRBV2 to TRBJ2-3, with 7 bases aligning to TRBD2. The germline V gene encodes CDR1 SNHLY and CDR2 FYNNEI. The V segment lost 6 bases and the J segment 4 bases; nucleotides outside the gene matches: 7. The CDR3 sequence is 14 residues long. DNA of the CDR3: TGTGCCAGCAGGGAGACTAGCCCCCCAGATACGCAGTATTTT. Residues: CASRETSPPDTQYF.

CDR3 loop: CASSQGGLNTGELFF. Here the CDR3 DNA reads TGCGCCAGCAGCCAAGGCGGTCTTAACACCGGGGAGCTGTTTTTT. The chain uses TRBV4-1 and TRBJ2-2; unclear D gene. Germline V gene sequence: CDR1 MGHRA, CDR2 YSYEKL. The CDR3 has 15 residues. Trimming removed 1 base at V and 2 bases at J, with 8 bases between.

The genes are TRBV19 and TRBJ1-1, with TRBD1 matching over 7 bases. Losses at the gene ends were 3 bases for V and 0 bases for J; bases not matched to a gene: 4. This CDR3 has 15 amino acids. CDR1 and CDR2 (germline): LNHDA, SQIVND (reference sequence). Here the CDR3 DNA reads TGTGCCAGTAGTATCTCACAGGGGATGAACACTGAAGCTTTCTTT. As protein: CASSISQGMNTEAFF.

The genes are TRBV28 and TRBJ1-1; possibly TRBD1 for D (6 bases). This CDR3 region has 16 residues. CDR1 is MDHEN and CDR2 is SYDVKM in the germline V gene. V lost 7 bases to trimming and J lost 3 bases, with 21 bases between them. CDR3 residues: CASTSPLKGEYTEAFF. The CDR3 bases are TGTGCCAGCACAAGTCCCCTTAAGGGGGAGTACACTGAAGCTTTCTTT.

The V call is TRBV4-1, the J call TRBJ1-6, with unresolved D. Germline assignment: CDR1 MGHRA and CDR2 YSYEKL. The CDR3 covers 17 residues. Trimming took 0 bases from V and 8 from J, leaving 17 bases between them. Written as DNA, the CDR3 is TGCGCCAGCAGCCAAGAGCCCGAGACCGGGGAGTATTCACCCCTCCACTTT. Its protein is CASSQEPETGEYSPLHF.

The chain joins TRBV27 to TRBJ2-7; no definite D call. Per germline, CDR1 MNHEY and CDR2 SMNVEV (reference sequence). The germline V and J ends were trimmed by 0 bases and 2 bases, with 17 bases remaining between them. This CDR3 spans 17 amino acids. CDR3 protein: CASSLSSARLVPYEQYF. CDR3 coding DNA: TGTGCCAGCAGTTTATCGTCGGCCAGGTTGGTTCCCTACGAGCAGTACTTC.

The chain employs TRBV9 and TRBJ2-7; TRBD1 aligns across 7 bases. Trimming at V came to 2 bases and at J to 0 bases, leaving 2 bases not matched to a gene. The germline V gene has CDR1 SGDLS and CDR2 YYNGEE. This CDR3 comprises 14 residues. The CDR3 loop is CASSVGQASYEQYF. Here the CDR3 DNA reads TGTGCCAGCAGCGTTGGACAGGCCTCCTACGAGCAGTACTTC.

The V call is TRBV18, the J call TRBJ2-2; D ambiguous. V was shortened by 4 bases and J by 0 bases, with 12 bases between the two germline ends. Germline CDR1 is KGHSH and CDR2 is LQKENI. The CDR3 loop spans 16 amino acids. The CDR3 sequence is CASSLTRDANTGELFF. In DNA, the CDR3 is TGTGCCAGCTCACTGACACGAGACGCGAACACCGGGGAGCTGTTTTTT.

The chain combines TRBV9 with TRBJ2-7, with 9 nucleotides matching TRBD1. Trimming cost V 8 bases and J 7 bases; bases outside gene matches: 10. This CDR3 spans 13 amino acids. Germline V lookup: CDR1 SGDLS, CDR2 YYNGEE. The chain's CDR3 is CARTDRGSGEQYF. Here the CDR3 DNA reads TGTGCCAGGACCGACAGGGGGTCGGGAGAGCAGTACTTC.

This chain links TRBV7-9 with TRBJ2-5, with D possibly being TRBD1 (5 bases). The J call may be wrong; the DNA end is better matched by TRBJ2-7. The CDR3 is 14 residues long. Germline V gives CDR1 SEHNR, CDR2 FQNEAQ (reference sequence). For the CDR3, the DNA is TGTGCCAGCAGCTTAGTCGCAGGGCGGAACGAGCAGTACTTC. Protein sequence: CASSLVAGRNEQYF.

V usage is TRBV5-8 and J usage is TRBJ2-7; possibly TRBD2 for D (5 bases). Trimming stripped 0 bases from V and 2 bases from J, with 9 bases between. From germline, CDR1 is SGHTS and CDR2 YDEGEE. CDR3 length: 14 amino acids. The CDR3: CASSLERETYEQYF. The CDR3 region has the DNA TGTGCCAGCAGCTTGGAACGGGAAACCTACGAGCAGTACTTC.

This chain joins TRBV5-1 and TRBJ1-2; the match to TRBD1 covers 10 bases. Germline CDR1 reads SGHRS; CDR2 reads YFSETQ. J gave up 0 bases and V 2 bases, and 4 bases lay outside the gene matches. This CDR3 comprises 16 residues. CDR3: CASSFSGTGANYGYTF. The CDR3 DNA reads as TGCGCCAGCAGCTTTTCCGGGACAGGGGCTAACTATGGCTACACCTTC. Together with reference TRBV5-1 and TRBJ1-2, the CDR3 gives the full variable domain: KAGVTQTPRYLIKTRGQQVTLSCSPISGHRSVSWYQQTPGQGLQFLFEYFSETQRNKGNFPGRFSGRQFSNSRSEMNVSTLELGDSALYLCASSFSGTGANYGYTFGSGTRLTVV.

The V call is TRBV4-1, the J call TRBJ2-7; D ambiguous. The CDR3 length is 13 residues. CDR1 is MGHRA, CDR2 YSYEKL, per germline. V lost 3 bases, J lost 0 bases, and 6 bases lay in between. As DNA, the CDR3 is TGCGCCAGCAGCCATGCGATCTCCTACGAGCAGTACTTC. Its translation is CASSHAISYEQYF.

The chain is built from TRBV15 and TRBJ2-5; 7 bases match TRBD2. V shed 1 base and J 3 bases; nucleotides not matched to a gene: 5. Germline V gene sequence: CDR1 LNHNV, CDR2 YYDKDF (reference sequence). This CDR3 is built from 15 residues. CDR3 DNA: TGTGCCACCAGCAGAGTCACGGCGGGGGAAGAGACCCAGTACTTC. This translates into CATSRVTAGEETQYF.

The CDR3, as DNA: TGTGCCAGCAGTCCCCGGTTAGCGAGCCTCCAAGAGACCCAGTACTTC. Protein sequence: CASSPRLASLQETQYF. J is TRBJ2-5 and V is TRBV27; D perhaps matches TRBD2 (5 bases). V was clipped by 5 bases and J by 1 base, with 17 bases between them. Per germline, CDR1 MNHEY and CDR2 SMNVEV (reference sequence). CDR3 length: 16 amino acids.

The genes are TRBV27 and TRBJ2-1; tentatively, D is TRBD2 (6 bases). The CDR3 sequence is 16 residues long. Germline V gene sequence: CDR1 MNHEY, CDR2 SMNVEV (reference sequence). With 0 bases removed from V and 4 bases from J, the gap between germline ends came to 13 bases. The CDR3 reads CASSLSGGSAYNEQFF. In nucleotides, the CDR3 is TGTGCCAGCAGTTTATCGGGGGGTAGCGCTTACAATGAGCAGTTCTTC.

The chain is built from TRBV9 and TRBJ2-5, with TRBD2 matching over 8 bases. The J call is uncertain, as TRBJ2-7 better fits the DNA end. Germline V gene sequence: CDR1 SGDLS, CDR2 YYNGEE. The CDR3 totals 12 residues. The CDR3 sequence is CASSPGGDEQYF. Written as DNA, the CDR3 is TGTGCCAGCAGCCCCGGGGGGGACGAGCAGTACTTC.

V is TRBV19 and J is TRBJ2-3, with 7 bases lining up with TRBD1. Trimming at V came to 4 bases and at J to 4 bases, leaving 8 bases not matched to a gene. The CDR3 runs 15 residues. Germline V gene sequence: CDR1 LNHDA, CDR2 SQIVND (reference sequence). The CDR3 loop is CASSTWDRNADTQYF. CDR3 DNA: TGTGCCAGTAGTACCTGGGACAGAAACGCAGATACGCAGTATTTT.

CDR3 loop: CASSLVQANYGYTF. The CDR3 nucleotides read TGTGCCAGCAGCTTAGTGCAGGCAAACTATGGCTACACCTTC. This chain links TRBV7-9 with TRBJ1-2; D remains ambiguous. The CDR3 is 14 residues long. Per germline, CDR1 SEHNR and CDR2 FQNEAQ (reference sequence). V was shortened by 1 base and J by 2 bases, with 8 bases between the two germline ends.

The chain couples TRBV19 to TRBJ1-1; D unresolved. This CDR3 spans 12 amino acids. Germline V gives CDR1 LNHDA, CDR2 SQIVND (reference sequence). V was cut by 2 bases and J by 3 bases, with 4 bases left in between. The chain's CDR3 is CASSIRDTEAFF. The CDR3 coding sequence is TGTGCCAGTAGTATACGGGACACTGAAGCTTTCTTT. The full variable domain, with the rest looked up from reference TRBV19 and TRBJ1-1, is DGGITQSPKYLFRKEGQNVTLSCEQNLNHDAMYWYRQDPGQGLRLIYYSQIVNDFQKGDIAEGYSVSREKKESFPLTVTSAQKNPTAFYLCASSIRDTEAFFGQGTRLTVV.

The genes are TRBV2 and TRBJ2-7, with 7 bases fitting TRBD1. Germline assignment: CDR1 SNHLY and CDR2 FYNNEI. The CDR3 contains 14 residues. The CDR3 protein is CATLGQDNSYEQYF. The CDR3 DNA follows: TGTGCTACGTTAGGACAGGACAACTCCTACGAGCAGTACTTC.

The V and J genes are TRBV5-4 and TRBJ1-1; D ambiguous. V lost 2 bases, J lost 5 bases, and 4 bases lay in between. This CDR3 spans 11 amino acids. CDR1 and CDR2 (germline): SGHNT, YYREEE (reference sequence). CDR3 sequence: CASSLYTEAFF. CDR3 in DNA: TGTGCCAGCAGCTTATATACTGAAGCTTTCTTT.

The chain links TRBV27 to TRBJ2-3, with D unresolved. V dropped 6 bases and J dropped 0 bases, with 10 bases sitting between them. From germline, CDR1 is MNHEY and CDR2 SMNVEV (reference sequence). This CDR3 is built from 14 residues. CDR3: CASSQTPSTDTQYF. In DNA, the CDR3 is TGTGCCAGCAGCCAGACTCCCAGCACAGATACGCAGTATTTT.

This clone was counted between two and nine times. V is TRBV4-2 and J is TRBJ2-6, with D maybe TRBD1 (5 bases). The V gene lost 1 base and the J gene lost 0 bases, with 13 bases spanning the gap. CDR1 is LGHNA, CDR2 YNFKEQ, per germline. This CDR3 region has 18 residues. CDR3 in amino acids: CASSQAQQGTSGANVLTF. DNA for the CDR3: TGTGCCAGCAGCCAAGCCCAGCAGGGTACCTCTGGGGCCAACGTCCTGACTTTC.

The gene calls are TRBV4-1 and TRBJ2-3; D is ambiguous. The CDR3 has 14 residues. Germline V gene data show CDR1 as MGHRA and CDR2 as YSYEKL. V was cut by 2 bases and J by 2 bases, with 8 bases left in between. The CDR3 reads CASSQSEYTDTQYF. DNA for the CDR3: TGCGCCAGCAGCCAATCAGAATACACAGATACGCAGTATTTT.